Described below is a single T cell receptor beta chain sequence and its context. This CDR3 spans 16 amino acids. Trimming left V 3 bases short and J 3 bases short, with 17 bases between. Germline CDR1 is LNHDA and CDR2 is SQIVND (reference sequence). These data originate in a study of blood T cell repertoires in COVID-19. Clones were read by immunoSEQ multiplex PCR, and TCRdb kept only the in-frame ones, dropping some. The sample yields a few hundred thousand clones, about 88% seen once. The TCR was taken from a man aged 50 to 59 who had recovered from COVID-19. This chain uses TRBV19 with TRBJ1-2; no clear D gene. The specimen sequenced was peripheral blood. CDR3 loop: CASSMYGASRDYGYTF. In nucleotides, the CDR3 is TGTGCCAGTAGTATGTATGGTGCGTCGAGGGACTATGGCTACACCTTC.